This TCR beta chain is drawn from a study of blood T cell repertoires in COVID-19. Profiled with immunoSEQ multiplex PCR; TCRdb holds only in-frame clones, not every one. The sample lists 200,000 to 300,000 clones, around 86% seen once, with about 12% in the top ten. The clonotype originates from an elderly man with acute or convalescent COVID-19. Sequencing was carried out using peripheral blood.

DNA for the CDR3: TGTGCCAGCAACTCTGACCGACAGGAGCGTTCCTACGAGCAGTACTTC. Its protein is CASNSDRQERSYEQYF. V is TRBV11-2 and J is TRBJ2-7, with a possible D match to TRBD1 (6 bases). This CDR3 comprises 16 residues. Germline V CDR1 and CDR2: SGHAT, FQNNGV. V dropped 7 bases and J dropped 1 base, with 20 bases sitting between them.